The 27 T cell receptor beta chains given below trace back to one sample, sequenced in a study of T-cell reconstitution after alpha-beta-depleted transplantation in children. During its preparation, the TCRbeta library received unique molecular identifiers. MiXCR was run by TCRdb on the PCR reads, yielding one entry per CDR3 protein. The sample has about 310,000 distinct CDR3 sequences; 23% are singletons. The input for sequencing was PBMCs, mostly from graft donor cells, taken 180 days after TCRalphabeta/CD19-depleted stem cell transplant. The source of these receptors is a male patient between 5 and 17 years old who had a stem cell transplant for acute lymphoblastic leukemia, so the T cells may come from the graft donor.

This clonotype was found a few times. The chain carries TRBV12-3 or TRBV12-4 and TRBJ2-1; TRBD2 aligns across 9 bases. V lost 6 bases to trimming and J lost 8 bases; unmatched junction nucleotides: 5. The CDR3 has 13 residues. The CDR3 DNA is TGTGCCAGCAGGCGGACTAGCGTCGATGAGCAGTTCTTC. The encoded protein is CASRRTSVDEQFF.

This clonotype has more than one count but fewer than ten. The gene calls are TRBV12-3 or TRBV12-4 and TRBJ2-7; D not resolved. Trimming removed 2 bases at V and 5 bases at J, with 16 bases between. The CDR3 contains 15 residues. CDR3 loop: CASSLYSPEGNEQYF. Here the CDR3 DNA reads TGTGCCAGCAGTTTATACAGTCCCGAAGGCAACGAGCAGTACTTC.

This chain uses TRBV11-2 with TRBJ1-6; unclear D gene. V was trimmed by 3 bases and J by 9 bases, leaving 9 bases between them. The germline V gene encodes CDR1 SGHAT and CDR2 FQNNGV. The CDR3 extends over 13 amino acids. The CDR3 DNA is TGTGCCAGCAGCTTCAACCCCCGTTCACCCCTCCACTTT. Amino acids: CASSFNPRSPLHF.

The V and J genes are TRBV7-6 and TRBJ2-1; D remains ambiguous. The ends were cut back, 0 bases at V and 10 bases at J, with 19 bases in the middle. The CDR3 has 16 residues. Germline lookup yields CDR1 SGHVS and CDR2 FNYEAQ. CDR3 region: CASSLAVGPVVDEQFF. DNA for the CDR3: TGTGCCAGCAGCTTAGCGGTCGGTCCGGTGGTGGACGAGCAGTTCTTC.

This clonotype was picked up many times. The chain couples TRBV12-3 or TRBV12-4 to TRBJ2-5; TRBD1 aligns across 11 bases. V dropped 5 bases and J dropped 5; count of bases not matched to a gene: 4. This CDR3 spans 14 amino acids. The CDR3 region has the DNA TGTGCCAGCAGTCTACGGACAGGGGGCGAGACCCAGTACTTC. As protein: CASSLRTGGETQYF.

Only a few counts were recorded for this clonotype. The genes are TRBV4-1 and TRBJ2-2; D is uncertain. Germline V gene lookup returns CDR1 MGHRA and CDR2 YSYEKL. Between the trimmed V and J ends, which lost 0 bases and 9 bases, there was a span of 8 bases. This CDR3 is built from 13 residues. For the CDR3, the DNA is TGCGCCAGCAGCCAAGAAGAGTTTCGGGAGCTGTTTTTT. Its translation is CASSQEEFRELFF.

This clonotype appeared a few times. The CDR3: CASSELTWGNEQFF. Here the CDR3 DNA reads TGTGCCAGCAGTGAGCTAACCTGGGGCAATGAGCAGTTCTTC. The chain is built from TRBV25-1 and TRBJ2-1; the D is unclear. Germline CDR1 and CDR2: MGHDK and SYGVNS. Trimming stripped 3 bases from V and 6 bases from J, with 12 bases between. The CDR3 has 14 residues. The entire variable domain, with the rest obtained from reference TRBV25-1 and TRBJ2-1, is as follows: EADIYQTPRYLVIGTGKKITLECSQTMGHDKMYWYQQDPGMELHLIHYSYGVNSTEKGDLSSESTVSRIRTEHFPLTLESARPSHTSQYLCASSELTWGNEQFFGPGTRLTVL.

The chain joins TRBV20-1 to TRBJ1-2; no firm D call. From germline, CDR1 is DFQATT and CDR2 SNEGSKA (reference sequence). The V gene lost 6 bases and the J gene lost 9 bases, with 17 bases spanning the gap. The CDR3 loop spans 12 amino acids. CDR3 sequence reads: CSAWTDAYRYTF. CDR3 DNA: TGCAGTGCCTGGACGGACGCTTATCGCTACACCTTC.

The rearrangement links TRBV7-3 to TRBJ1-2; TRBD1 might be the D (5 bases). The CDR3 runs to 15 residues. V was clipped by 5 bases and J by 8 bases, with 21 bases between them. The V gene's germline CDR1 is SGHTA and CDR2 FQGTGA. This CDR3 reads CASSPNVGETGGYTF. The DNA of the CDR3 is TGTGCCAGCAGCCCCAACGTGGGGGAAACGGGCGGCTACACCTTC.

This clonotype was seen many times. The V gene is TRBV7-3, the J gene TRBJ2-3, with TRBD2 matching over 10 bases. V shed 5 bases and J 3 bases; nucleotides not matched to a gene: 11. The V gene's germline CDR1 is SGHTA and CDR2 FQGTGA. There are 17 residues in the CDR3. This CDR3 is CASSLLAGEGGTDTQYF. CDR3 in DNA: TGTGCCAGCAGCCTCCTAGCGGGAGAGGGGGGAACAGATACGCAGTATTTT.

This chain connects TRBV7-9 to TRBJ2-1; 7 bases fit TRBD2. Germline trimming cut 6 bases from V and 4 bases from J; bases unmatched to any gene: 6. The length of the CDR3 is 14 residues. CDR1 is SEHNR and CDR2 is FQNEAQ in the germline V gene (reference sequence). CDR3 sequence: CASSYGTTYNEQFF. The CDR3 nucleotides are TGTGCCAGCAGTTACGGGACTACGTACAATGAGCAGTTCTTC.

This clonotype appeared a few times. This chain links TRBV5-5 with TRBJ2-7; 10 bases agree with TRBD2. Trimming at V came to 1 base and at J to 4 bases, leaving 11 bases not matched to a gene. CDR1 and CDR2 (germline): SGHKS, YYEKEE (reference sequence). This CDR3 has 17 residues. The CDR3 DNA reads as TGTGCCAGCAGCTTGAGACTAGCGGGCCCCTCCCTTTACGAGCAGTACTTC. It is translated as CASSLRLAGPSLYEQYF.

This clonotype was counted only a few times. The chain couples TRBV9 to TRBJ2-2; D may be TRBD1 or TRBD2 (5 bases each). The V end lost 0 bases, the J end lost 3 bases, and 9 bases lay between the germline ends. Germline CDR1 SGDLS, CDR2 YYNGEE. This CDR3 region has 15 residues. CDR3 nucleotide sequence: TGTGCCAGCAGCGTAGAGGGACCTCACACCGGGGAGCTGTTTTTT. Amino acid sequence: CASSVEGPHTGELFF.

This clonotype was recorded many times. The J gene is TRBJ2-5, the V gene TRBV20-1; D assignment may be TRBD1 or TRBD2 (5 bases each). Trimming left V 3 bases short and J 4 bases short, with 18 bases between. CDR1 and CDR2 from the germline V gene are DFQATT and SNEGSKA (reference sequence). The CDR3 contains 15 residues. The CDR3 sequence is CSASGANYPGETQYF. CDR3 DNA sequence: TGCAGTGCTAGCGGGGCGAACTACCCGGGAGAGACCCAGTACTTC.

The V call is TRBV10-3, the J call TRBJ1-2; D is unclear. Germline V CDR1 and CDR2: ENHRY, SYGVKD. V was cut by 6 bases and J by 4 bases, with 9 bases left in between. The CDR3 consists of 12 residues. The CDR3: CAISPTGYGYTF. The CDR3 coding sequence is TGTGCCATCAGCCCGACGGGCTATGGCTACACCTTC.

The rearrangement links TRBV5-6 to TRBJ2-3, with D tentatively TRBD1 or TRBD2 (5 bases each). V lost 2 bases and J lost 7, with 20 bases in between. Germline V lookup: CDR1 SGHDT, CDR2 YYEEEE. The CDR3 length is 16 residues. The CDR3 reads CASSLIEGPARHTQYF. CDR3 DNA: TGTGCCAGCAGCTTAATAGAGGGGCCAGCCCGCCATACGCAGTATTTT.

The CDR3 protein is CASRRTAGTDTQYF. The CDR3 DNA sequence: TGTGCCAGCAGGAGGACAGCGGGCACAGATACGCAGTATTTT. The rearrangement uses TRBV6-2 or TRBV6-3 and TRBJ2-3; tentative D call: TRBD1 (6 bases). The V and J ends lost 6 bases and 1 base respectively, with 11 bases between them. The CDR3 covers 14 residues. The V gene's germline CDR1 is MNHEY and CDR2 SVGEGT.

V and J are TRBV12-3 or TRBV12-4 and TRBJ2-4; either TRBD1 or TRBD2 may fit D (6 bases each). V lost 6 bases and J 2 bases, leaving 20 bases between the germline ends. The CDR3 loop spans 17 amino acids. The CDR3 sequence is CASSRPFRGGPKNIQYF. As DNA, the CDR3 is TGTGCCAGCAGCCGCCCCTTCAGGGGAGGTCCCAAAAACATTCAGTACTTC.

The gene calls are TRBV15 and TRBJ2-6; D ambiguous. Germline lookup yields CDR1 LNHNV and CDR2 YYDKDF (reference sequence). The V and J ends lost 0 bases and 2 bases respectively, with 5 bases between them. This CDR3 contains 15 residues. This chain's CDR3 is CATSREVTGANVLTF. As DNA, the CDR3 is TGTGCCACCAGCAGAGAAGTGACTGGGGCCAACGTCCTGACTTTC. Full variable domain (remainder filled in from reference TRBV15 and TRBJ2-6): DAMVIQNPRYQVTQFGKPVTLSCSQTLNHNVMYWYQQKSSQAPKLLFHYYDKDFNNEADTPDNFQSRRPNTSFCFLDIRSPGLGDTAMYLCATSREVTGANVLTFGAGSRLTVL.

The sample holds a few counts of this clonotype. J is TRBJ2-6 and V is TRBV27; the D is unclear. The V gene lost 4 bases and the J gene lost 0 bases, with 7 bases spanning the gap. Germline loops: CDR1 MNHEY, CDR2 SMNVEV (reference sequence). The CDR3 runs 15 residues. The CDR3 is CASSYSVSGANVLTF. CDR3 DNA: TGTGCCAGCAGTTACTCGGTCTCTGGGGCCAACGTCCTGACTTTC.

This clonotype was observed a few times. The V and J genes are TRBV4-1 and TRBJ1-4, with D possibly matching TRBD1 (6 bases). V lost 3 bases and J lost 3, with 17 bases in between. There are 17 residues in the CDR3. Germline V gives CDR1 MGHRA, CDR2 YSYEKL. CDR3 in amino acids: CASSHKSRGGANEKLFF. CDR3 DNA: TGCGCCAGCAGCCACAAAAGCCGAGGGGGGGCTAATGAAAAACTGTTTTTT.

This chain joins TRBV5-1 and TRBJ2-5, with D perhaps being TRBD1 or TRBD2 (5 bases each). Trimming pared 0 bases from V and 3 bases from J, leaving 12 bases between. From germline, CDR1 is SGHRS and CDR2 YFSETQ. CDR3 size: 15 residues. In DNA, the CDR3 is TGCGCCAGCAGCTTGGATATCTTGGGGGAAGAGACCCAGTACTTC. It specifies CASSLDILGEETQYF.

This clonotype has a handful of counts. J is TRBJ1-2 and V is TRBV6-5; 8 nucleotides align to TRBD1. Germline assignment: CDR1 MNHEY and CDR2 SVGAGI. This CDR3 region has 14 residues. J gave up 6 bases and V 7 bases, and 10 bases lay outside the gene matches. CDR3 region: CASIRAGGLDGYTF. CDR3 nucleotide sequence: TGTGCCAGCATTAGGGCAGGGGGCCTGGATGGCTACACCTTC.

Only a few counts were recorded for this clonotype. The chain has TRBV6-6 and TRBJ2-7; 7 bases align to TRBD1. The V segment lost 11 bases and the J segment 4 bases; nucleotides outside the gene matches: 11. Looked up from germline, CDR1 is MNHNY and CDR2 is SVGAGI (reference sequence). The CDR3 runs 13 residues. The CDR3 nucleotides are TGTGCCTCAGGCCGGGGACAGCCTTACGAGCAGTACTTC. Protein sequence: CASGRGQPYEQYF.

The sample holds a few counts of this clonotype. In DNA form, the CDR3 reads TGTGCCAGCAGTTGGGGGGCAGCGGCTCAGCCCCAGCATTTT. Amino acid sequence: CASSWGAAAQPQHF. The genes are TRBV27 and TRBJ1-5, with a possible D match to TRBD1 (6 bases). Germline V gene lookup returns CDR1 MNHEY and CDR2 SMNVEV (reference sequence). V lost 4 bases to trimming and J lost 6 bases, with 13 bases between them. The CDR3 consists of 14 residues.

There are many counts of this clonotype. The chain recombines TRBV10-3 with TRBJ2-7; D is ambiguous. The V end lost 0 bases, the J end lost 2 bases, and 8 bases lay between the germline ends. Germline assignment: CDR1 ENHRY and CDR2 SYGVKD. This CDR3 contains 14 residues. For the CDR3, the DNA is TGTGCCATCAGTGAGTCTGACTTAACCTACGAGCAGTACTTC. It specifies CAISESDLTYEQYF.

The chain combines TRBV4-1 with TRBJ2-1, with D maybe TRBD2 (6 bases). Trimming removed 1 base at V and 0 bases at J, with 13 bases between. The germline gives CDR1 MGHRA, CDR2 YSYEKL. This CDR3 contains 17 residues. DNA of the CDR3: TGCGCCAGCAGCCAAGGTATGGCGGGGAGCTCCTACAATGAGCAGTTCTTC. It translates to CASSQGMAGSSYNEQFF.